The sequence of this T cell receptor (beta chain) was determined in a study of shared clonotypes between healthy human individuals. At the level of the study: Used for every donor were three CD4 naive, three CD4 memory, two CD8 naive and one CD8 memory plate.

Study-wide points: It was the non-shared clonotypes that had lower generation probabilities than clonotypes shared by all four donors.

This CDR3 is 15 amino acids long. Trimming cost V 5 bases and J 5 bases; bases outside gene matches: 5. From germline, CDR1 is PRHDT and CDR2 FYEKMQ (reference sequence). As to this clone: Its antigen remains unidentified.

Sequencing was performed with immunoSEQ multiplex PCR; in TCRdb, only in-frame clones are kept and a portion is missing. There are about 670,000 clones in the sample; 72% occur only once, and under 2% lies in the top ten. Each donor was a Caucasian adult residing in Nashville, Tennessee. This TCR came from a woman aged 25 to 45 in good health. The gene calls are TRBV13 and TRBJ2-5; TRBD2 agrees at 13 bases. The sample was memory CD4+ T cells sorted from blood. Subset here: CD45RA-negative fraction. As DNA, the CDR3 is TGTGCCAGCAGCCTGGGACTAGCGGGAACTGAGACCCAGTACTTC. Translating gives CASSLGLAGTETQYF. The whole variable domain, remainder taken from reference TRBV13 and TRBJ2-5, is AAGVIQSPRHLIKEKRETATLKCYPIPRHDTVYWYQQGPGQDPQFLISFYEKMQSDKGSIPDRFSAQQFSDYHSELNMSSLELGDSALYFCASSLGLAGTETQYFGPGTRLLVL.